These 28 T cell receptor beta chains came from one sample sequenced in a study. TCRdb re-derived calls from the 5' RACE reads in MiXCR, one entry per CDR3 protein. The table shows around 11,000 distinct CDR3 sequences, with more than 45% occurring only once. Sample: tumor-infiltrating naive CD4+ T cells sorted from the breast tumor. Subset reported: naive CD4+ T cells, CD4+CD45RA+CD25-. Every receptor here comes from a female donor with breast cancer.

This chain connects TRBV7-2 to TRBJ2-5; 7 bases line up with TRBD1. Germline V lookup: CDR1 SGHTA, CDR2 FQGNSA. The CDR3 contains 15 residues. Unmatched junction bases numbered 6, after V lost 3 bases and J lost 2 bases. The CDR3 nucleotides are TGTGCCAGCAGCTTGGGCGGCAGGGGGCAAGAGACCCAGTACTTC. Amino acids: CASSLGGRGQETQYF.

The chain employs TRBV20-1 and TRBJ2-7; 13 nucleotides match TRBD2. With V trimmed by 5 bases and J by 4 bases, 5 bases remained unmatched. This CDR3 comprises 14 residues. The germline gives CDR1 DFQATT, CDR2 SNEGSKA (reference sequence). The CDR3 region has the DNA TGCAGTGCTCTAACTAGCGGGAGGGTGTACGAGCAGTACTTC. The encoded protein is CSALTSGRVYEQYF.

There are a few counts of this clonotype. The chain combines TRBV28 with TRBJ2-5; 7 nucleotides match TRBD1. This CDR3 region has 16 residues. Trimming at V came to 4 bases and at J to 1 base, leaving 9 bases not matched to a gene. Germline values: CDR1 MDHEN, CDR2 SYDVKM. The CDR3 coding sequence is TGTGCCAGCAGTTCCTACAGGGGCCATATCCAAGAGACCCAGTACTTC. The encoded protein is CASSSYRGHIQETQYF.

The chain has TRBV7-2 and TRBJ2-4; D gene unclear. V lost 5 bases and J 8 bases, leaving 7 bases between the germline ends. In germline, CDR1 is SGHTA, CDR2 FQGNSA. The CDR3 consists of 11 residues. The CDR3 loop is CASSRSDIQYF. CDR3 bases: TGTGCCAGCAGCCGATCGGACATTCAGTACTTC. The full variable domain, in which reference TRBV7-2 and TRBJ2-4 provide the parts outside the CDR3, is GAGVSQSPSNKVTEKGKDVELRCDPISGHTALYWYRQSLGQGLEFLIYFQGNSAPDKSGLPSDRFSAERTGGSVSTLTIQRTQQEDSAVYLCASSRSDIQYFGAGTRLSVL.

The rearrangement uses TRBV6-5 and TRBJ1-4; D ambiguous. In germline, CDR1 is MNHEY, CDR2 SVGAGI. The CDR3 is 13 amino acids. V lost 6 bases to trimming and J lost 7 bases, with 12 bases between them. CDR3 amino acids: CASRLTVGEKLFF. Written as DNA, the CDR3 is TGTGCCAGCAGATTAACAGTGGGTGAAAAACTGTTTTTT.

This clonotype was seen a handful of times. The chain combines TRBV6-6 with TRBJ2-2; unclear D gene. This CDR3 has 15 amino acids. The V end lost 4 bases, the J end lost 1 base, and 10 bases lay between the germline ends. Germline values: CDR1 MNHNY, CDR2 SVGAGI (reference sequence). The CDR3: CASSWPPRNTGELFF. CDR3 sequence (DNA): TGTGCCAGCAGTTGGCCTCCCAGGAACACCGGGGAGCTGTTTTTT.

The chain joins TRBV6-5 to TRBJ2-1; 12 nucleotides match TRBD2. Germline V gene data show CDR1 as MNHEY and CDR2 as SVGAGI. Trimming at V came to 6 bases and at J to 4 bases, leaving 13 bases not matched to a gene. There are 18 residues in the CDR3. For the CDR3, the DNA is TGTGCCAGCAGCCGACCGACTAGCGGGAGTGGTAGGTACAATGAGCAGTTCTTC. Amino acids: CASSRPTSGSGRYNEQFF.

J is TRBJ1-5 and V is TRBV29-1; TRBD1 matches 7 bases. V was clipped by 2 bases and J by 7 bases; unmatched bases: 14. The CDR3 length is 16 residues. Looked up from germline, CDR1 is SQVTM and CDR2 is ANQGSEA. The CDR3 reads CSVEIQNRQGRQPQHF. The CDR3 bases are TGCAGCGTTGAAATCCAGAATCGACAGGGTAGGCAGCCCCAGCATTTT.

This clonotype was seen only once. The chain couples TRBV20-1 to TRBJ2-1; D gene uncertain. The length of the CDR3 is 13 residues. V was pared by 6 bases and J by 0 bases, with 9 bases between. Germline CDR1 reads DFQATT; CDR2 reads SNEGSKA (reference sequence). CDR3 sequence (DNA): TGCAGTGCCGCTCCGAGCTCCTACAATGAGCAGTTCTTC. This translates into CSAAPSSYNEQFF.

The chain carries TRBV4-1 and TRBJ1-2; 12 bases agree with TRBD1. CDR3 size: 16 residues. Germline lookup yields CDR1 MGHRA and CDR2 YSYEKL. J was trimmed by 8 bases and V by 1 base; bases with no gene match: 8. As DNA, the CDR3 is TGCGCCAGCAGCCAAGTAGGGACAGGGGGCTTGTCAGGCTACACCTTC. It yields the protein CASSQVGTGGLSGYTF.

J is TRBJ2-5 and V is TRBV7-8; 11 positions agree with TRBD2. This CDR3 is built from 18 residues. Germline V CDR1 and CDR2: SGHVS, FQNEAQ. V shed 0 bases and J 2 bases; nucleotides not matched to a gene: 8. CDR3 nucleotides: TGTGCCAGCAGCTTAGCGTTTATTAGCGGGAGGGGACAAGAGACCCAGTACTTC. Its protein product is CASSLAFISGRGQETQYF.

The gene calls are TRBV7-2 and TRBJ2-4; the match to TRBD1 covers 7 bases. The V gene end was trimmed by 5 bases and the J gene end by 2 bases; junction bases not matched to a gene: 15. The germline gives CDR1 SGHTA, CDR2 FQGNSA. The CDR3 extends over 18 amino acids. As DNA, the CDR3 is TGTGCCAGCAGCCCCCTCTGGTCGACAGGGCGGACCAAAAACATTCAGTACTTC. It yields the protein CASSPLWSTGRTKNIQYF.

This clonotype has more than one count but fewer than ten. The chain uses TRBV4-3 and TRBJ2-7; TRBD1 or TRBD2 may be the D gene (7 bases each). V was clipped by 1 base and J by 4 bases, with 14 bases between them. CDR1 and CDR2 (germline): LGHNA, YSLEER. The CDR3 has 15 residues. The CDR3 is CASSQGDREGYEQYF. In DNA form, the CDR3 reads TGCGCCAGCAGCCAAGGAGACAGGGAGGGGTACGAGCAGTACTTC.

The chain is built from TRBV6-1 and TRBJ1-2, with no clear D. The CDR3 covers 13 residues. V was clipped by 7 bases and J by 6 bases, with 15 bases between them. Per the germline V gene, CDR1 is MNHNS and CDR2 is SASEGT. The CDR3 reads CASMSTKLDGYTF. The CDR3 bases are TGTGCCAGCATGAGCACAAAACTGGATGGCTACACCTTC.

The chain is built from TRBV12-2 and TRBJ2-4; TRBD2 was called by the table and not checked on the DNA. TRBV12-2 is annotated as a pseudogene. The CDR3 has 14 amino acids. The CDR3 DNA reads as TGTCGGAGGGTACCCATACCGTGCAAAAACATTCAGTACTTC. Its translation: CRRVPIPCKNIQYF.

The chain is built from TRBV25-1 and TRBJ1-2; no reliable D call. The germline V gene encodes CDR1 MGHDK and CDR2 SYGVNS. Trimming stripped 3 bases from V and 11 bases from J, with 7 bases between. The CDR3 is made up of 10 amino acids. CDR3 nucleotides: TGTGCCAGCAGTGATAGGGAATACACCTTC. Translated, it gives CASSDREYTF.

This chain links TRBV4-1 with TRBJ2-7; weak D call: TRBD1 (5 bases). This CDR3 region has 15 residues. The germline gives CDR1 MGHRA, CDR2 YSYEKL. V was trimmed by 0 bases and J by 3 bases, leaving 12 bases between them. The DNA for the CDR3 is TGCGCCAGCAGCCAAGATAGTAGGGGTGTCTACGAGCAGTACTTC. It encodes CASSQDSRGVYEQYF.

The J gene is TRBJ1-1, the V gene TRBV11-1, with a weak D call TRBD1 (5 bases). Germline loops: CDR1 SGHAT, CDR2 FQDESV (reference sequence). The V and J ends lost 2 bases and 3 bases respectively, with 13 bases between them. The CDR3 loop spans 15 amino acids. The CDR3 spells CASSLSEGWYTEAFF. The CDR3 DNA reads TGTGCCAGCAGCTTATCTGAGGGGTGGTACACTGAAGCTTTCTTT.

V and J are TRBV20-1 and TRBJ2-7, with unresolved D. The CDR3 contains 11 residues. V lost 5 bases and J 5 bases, leaving 10 bases between the germline ends. Germline V gene data show CDR1 as DFQATT and CDR2 as SNEGSKA (reference sequence). In DNA, the CDR3 is TGCAGTGCTCAAGTCCCAGACGAGCAGTACGTC. Protein sequence: CSAQVPDEQYV.

The rearrangement uses TRBV20-1 and TRBJ2-3; D is undetermined. V was clipped by 6 bases and J by 2 bases, with 9 bases between them. Germline CDR1 reads DFQATT; CDR2 reads SNEGSKA (reference sequence). This CDR3 has 12 amino acids. The CDR3 loop reads CSARPFTDTQYF. The CDR3 DNA sequence: TGCAGTGCCCGCCCCTTCACAGATACGCAGTATTTT.

The chain recombines TRBV13 with TRBJ2-1; D might be TRBD2 (6 bases). Per germline, CDR1 PRHDT and CDR2 FYEKMQ (reference sequence). This CDR3 is 15 amino acids long. V was shortened by 5 bases and J by 6 bases, with 17 bases between the two germline ends. The CDR3 bases are TGTGCCAGCAGCCAAGGGCGGGGCCGGGGCAATGAGCAGTTCTTC. Translation: CASSQGRGRGNEQFF.

The V call is TRBV7-9, the J call TRBJ2-6; D remains unclear. Trimming shortened V by 5 bases and J by 2 bases, and 13 bases separated the two germline ends. CDR1 and CDR2 from the germline V gene are SEHNR and FQNEAQ (reference sequence). The CDR3 totals 16 residues. The CDR3 DNA sequence: TGTGCCAGCAGCCTAGTATTGAGGCCTGGGGCCAACGTCCTGACTTTC. This gives the protein CASSLVLRPGANVLTF.

V gene TRBV5-1 combines with J gene TRBJ2-1, with 10 bases that match TRBD2. In germline, CDR1 is SGHRS, CDR2 YFSETQ. With V trimmed by 4 bases and J by 8 bases, 6 bases remained unmatched. This CDR3 has 14 residues. The CDR3 region has the DNA TGCGCCAGCAGCCTAGGACTAGCGGTGGATGAGCAGTTCTTC. This sequence encodes CASSLGLAVDEQFF.

Judged by abundance, this clonotype is medium-sized. This rearrangement joins TRBV29-1 to TRBJ2-5; 8 bases are a match to TRBD1. Germline V gives CDR1 SQVTM, CDR2 ANQGSEA. After removal of 2 bases from V and 5 bases from J, the junction contained 10 bases not matched to a gene. There are 15 residues in the CDR3. DNA of the CDR3: TGCAGCGTTGAACCAGACAGGGGTCGTGTGGAGACCCAGTACTTC. It encodes CSVEPDRGRVETQYF. The variable domain in full, with the rest retrieved from reference TRBV29-1 and TRBJ2-5, is SAVISQKPSRDICQRGTSLTIQCQVDSQVTMMFWYRQQPGQSLTLIATANQGSEATYESGFVIDKFPISRPNLTFSTLTVSNMSPEDSSIYLCSVEPDRGRVETQYFGPGTRLLVL.

In DNA, the CDR3 is TGCAGCGTTGCGGGCAGGATGAACACTGAAGCTTTCTTT. It translates to CSVAGRMNTEAFF. The chain joins TRBV29-1 to TRBJ1-1, with D unresolved. This CDR3 region has 13 residues. CDR1 is SQVTM, CDR2 ANQGSEA, per germline. V shed 4 bases and J shed 0 bases, with 9 bases lying between them.

The genes are TRBV6-2 or TRBV6-3 and TRBJ2-1; 10 nucleotides line up with TRBD2. The CDR3 contains 15 residues. Per the germline V gene, CDR1 is MNHEY and CDR2 is SVGEGT. The V and J ends lost 5 bases and 4 bases, in that order; junction bases with no gene match: 5. CDR3 sequence: CASSRGTSDYNEQFF. The CDR3 DNA reads TGTGCCAGCAGTCGTGGGACTAGCGATTACAATGAGCAGTTCTTC.

In this sample, this clonotype is medium-sized. The chain recombines TRBV20-1 with TRBJ2-1; no reliable D call. V lost 3 bases and J 12 bases, leaving 24 bases between the germline ends. Germline values: CDR1 DFQATT, CDR2 SNEGSKA (reference sequence). The CDR3 runs to 15 residues. Here the CDR3 DNA reads TGCAGTGCTAGTAGTGACTCAGCCCTGGTTTCAGGGCAGTTCTTC. It encodes CSASSDSALVSGQFF.

In the case of this clonotype: Germline is not matched at one junction end, which may reflect a read error. V is TRBV7-9 and J is TRBJ1-1; D not resolved. There are 13 residues in the CDR3. Germline values: CDR1 SEHNR, CDR2 FQNEAQ (reference sequence). CDR3 sequence: CANSLAVPTEAFF. For the CDR3, the DNA is TGTGCCAACAGCTTAGCAGTACCCACTGAAGCTTTCTTT.